The sequence of this T cell receptor beta chain was determined in a study of vaccination effects on CD4 cells after COVID-19. TCRdb's table, derived via immunoSEQ multiplex PCR, lists solely in-frame clones and lacks some. Of 71,000 or so clones listed, about 65% are singletons. The germline V and J ends were trimmed by 3 bases and 1 base, with 10 bases remaining between them. CDR3 length equals 14 residues. Germline V gene lookup returns CDR1 SGHAT and CDR2 FQNNGV. A note on this clone: Its target is unknown.

ViraFEST used viral peptide pools to expand antigen-specific CD4+ T cells before sequencing. The authors isolated CD4+ T cells after ten to eleven days of culture. Neither prior SARS-CoV-2 infection nor positive nucleocapsid antibodies were present in the vaccine recipients. The chain employs TRBV11-2 and TRBJ2-7; D is perhaps TRBD1 (7 bases). The material sequenced was CD4+ T cells from PBMCs cultured with HCoV-OC43 spike peptides, taken before COVID-19 vaccination. Subset specified: HCoV-OC43 spike overlapping peptide pool stimulation. The receptor's source is a human donor who received a COVID-19 vaccine. CDR3 amino acids: CASSLSGGSYEQYV. CDR3 nucleotide sequence: TGTGCCAGCAGCTTGTCAGGGGGGTCCTACGAGCAGTACGTC.